This TCR beta chain appears in the sequencing data of a study of shared clonotypes between healthy human individuals. V was clipped by 5 bases and J by 1 base, with 15 bases between them. The CDR3 length is 16 residues. Germline lookup yields CDR1 MDHEN and CDR2 SYDVKM. The naive CD8 fraction comprised CD45RO-negative cells positively selected for CCR7 and excluded terminally differentiated effector memory CD45RA+ cells. Clones were sequenced by immunoSEQ multiplex PCR, and TCRdb holds only the in-frame ones, with some missing. In the table there are around 1,900,000 clones, around 93% of which are singletons. As to this clone: What it recognizes is unknown.

General study findings and limits: Naive subsets typically showed greater estimated richness than memory subsets. Shared across several donors were around 5% of the naive CD4 clonotypes. A reduction in generation probabilities was seen for non-shared clonotypes relative to those shared by all four donors.

The chain carries TRBV28 and TRBJ1-5, with a weak D call TRBD1 (5 bases). Sequenced input: naive CD8+ T cells from PBMCs. The sequence came from a man between 18 and 35 years old in good health. Some clones in this sample may be carry-over from other donors' samples. The CDR3 sequence is CASSSDDGGSNQPQHF. Here the CDR3 DNA reads TGTGCCAGCAGTAGTGACGATGGGGGGAGCAATCAGCCCCAGCATTTT. Full variable domain (rest looked up from reference TRBV28 and TRBJ1-5): DVKVTQSSRYLVKRTGEKVFLECVQDMDHENMFWYRQDPGLGLRLIYFSYDVKMKEKGDIPEGYSVSREKKERFSLILESASTNQTSMYLCASSSDDGGSNQPQHFGDGTRLSIL.